The T cell receptor beta chain under discussion was sequenced for a study of blood T cell repertoires in COVID-19. TCRdb keeps only in-frame clones here, not all; method: immunoSEQ multiplex PCR. The table has roughly 220,000 clones, 80% to 90% seen once; the top ten hold approximately 3.5%. Living in about two dozen US areas, the participants were between about 18 and 100 years of age. The CDR3 covers 14 residues. Germline lookup yields CDR1 SEHNR and CDR2 FQNEAQ (reference sequence). J gave up 7 bases and V 3 bases, and 9 bases lay outside the gene matches. The sequenced sample was PBMCs or T cells enriched from blood (not recorded which). V gene TRBV7-9 combines with J gene TRBJ2-7; 7 bases are a match to TRBD1. The sequence came from a woman in her late teens or twenties in a cohort exposed to, infected with or recovered from COVID-19 (not recorded which). This CDR3 reads CASSFGQGVWEQYF. CDR3 DNA sequence: TGTGCCAGCAGCTTTGGCCAGGGGGTTTGGGAGCAGTACTTC.